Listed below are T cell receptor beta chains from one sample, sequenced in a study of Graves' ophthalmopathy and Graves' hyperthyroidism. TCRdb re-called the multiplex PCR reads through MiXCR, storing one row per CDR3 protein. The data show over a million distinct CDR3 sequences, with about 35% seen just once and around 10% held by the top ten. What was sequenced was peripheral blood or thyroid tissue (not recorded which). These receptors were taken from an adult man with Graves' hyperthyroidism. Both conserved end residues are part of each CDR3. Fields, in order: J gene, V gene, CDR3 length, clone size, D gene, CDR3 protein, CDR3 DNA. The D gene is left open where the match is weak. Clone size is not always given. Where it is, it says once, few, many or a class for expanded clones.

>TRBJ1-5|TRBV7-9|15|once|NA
CASSLGRVGNQPQHF
TGTGCCAGCAGCTTAGGCAGGGTTGGCAATCAGCCCCAGCATTTT
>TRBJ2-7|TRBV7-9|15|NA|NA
CASSLNPGNSYEQYF
TGTGCCAGCAGCTTAAATCCAGGGAACTCCTACGAGCAGTACTTC
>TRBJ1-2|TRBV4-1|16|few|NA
CASSQDQQSKYYGYTF
TGCGCCAGCAGCCAAGATCAACAGAGCAAATACTATGGCTACACCTTC
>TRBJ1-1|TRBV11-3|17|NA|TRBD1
CASSSRDSRGTGTEAFF
TGTGCCAGCAGCTCCCGGGACAGTAGGGGAACGGGAACTGAAGCTTTCTTT
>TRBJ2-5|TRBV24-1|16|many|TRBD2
CATSDRLAGLRETQYF
TGTGCCACCAGTGATAGACTAGCGGGGCTTCGGGAGACCCAGTACTTC
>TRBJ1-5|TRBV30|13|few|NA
CAWSALQGQPQHF
TGTGCCTGGAGTGCCTTGCAGGGTCAGCCCCAGCATTTT
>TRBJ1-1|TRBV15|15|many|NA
CATSREGGGLAEAFF
TGTGCCACCAGCAGAGAAGGGGGGGGCTTGGCTGAAGCTTTCTTT
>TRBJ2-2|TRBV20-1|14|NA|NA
CSAKTTGNTGELFF
TGCAGTGCTAAGACTACAGGGAACACCGGGGAGCTGTTTTTT
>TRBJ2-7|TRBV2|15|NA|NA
CASSEGWGGSYEQYF
TGTGCCAGCAGTGAGGGCTGGGGAGGCTCCTACGAGCAGTACTTC
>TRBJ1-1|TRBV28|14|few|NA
CASSLPAGKTEAFF
TGTGCCAGCAGTTTACCTGCAGGGAAGACTGAAGCTTTCTTT
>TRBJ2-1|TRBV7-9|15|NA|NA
CASSSDGRENNEQFF
TGTGCCAGCAGCTCGGACGGGAGAGAAAACAATGAGCAGTTCTTC
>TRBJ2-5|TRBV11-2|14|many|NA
CASSPTTYQETQYF
TGTGCCAGCAGCCCAACTACGTACCAAGAGACCCAGTACTTC
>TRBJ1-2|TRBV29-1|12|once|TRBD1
CSVATGGDGYTF
TGCAGCGTTGCGACAGGGGGCGACGGCTACACCTTC
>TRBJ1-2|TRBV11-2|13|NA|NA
CASSLDPQYGYTF
TGTGCCAGCAGCTTAGATCCCCAGTATGGCTACACCTTC
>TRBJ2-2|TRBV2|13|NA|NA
CASSETMGQWLFF
TGTGCCAGCAGTGAAACTATGGGGCAGTGGCTGTTTTTT
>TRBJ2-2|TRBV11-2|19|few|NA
CASSSTPTGPNANTGELFF
TGTGCCAGCAGCTCCACCCCTACCGGGCCAAACGCGAACACCGGGGAGCTGTTTTTT
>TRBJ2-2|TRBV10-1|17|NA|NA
CASSEWNRPGGNGELFF
TGCGCCAGCAGTGAGTGGAACAGACCCGGGGGAAACGGGGAGCTGTTTTTT
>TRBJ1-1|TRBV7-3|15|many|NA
CASSPTGLMNTEAFF
TGTGCCAGCAGCCCCACCGGACTAATGAACACTGAAGCTTTCTTT
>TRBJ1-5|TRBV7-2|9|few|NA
CASGRAQHF
TGTGCCAGCGGGAGGGCCCAGCATTTT
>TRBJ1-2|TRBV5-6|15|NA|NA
CASSFRAVDNYGYTF
TGTGCCAGCAGCTTTCGGGCAGTCGATAACTATGGCTACACCTTC
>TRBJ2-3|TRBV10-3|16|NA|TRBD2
CAISYSGRGSTDTQYF
TGTGCCATCAGTTACTCGGGGCGGGGGAGCACAGATACGCAGTATTTT
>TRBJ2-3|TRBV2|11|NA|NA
CASKRDDTQYF
TGTGCCAGCAAACGGGACGATACGCAGTATTTT
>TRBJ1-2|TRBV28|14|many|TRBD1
CASSGDRADYGYTF
TGTGCCAGCAGCGGGGACAGGGCTGACTATGGCTACACCTTC
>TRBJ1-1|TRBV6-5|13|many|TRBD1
CASSYDRGVEAFF
TGTGCCAGCAGTTATGACAGGGGCGTTGAAGCTTTCTTT